This paragraph reports one T cell receptor (beta chain). The entry originates in a study of blood T cell repertoires in COVID-19. Across the whole study: The United States, Italy and Spain were the sources of the acute and convalescent COVID-19 samples.

CDR1 SNHLY and CDR2 FYNNEI come from the germline V gene. The CDR3 extends over 13 amino acids. V was pared by 6 bases and J by 9 bases, with 15 bases between. Authors' data handling: Reference gene primer amplification in the assay estimated nucleated cell counts. Data came from immunoSEQ multiplex PCR; TCRdb stores just in-frame clones and leaves some out. Clone size and the V and J calls come from that table; the DNA yielded D and trimming. The profile shows about 74,000 clones, about nine tenths of them singletons. This TCR was recovered from a man between 50 and 59 years old with acute or convalescent COVID-19. The V gene is TRBV2, the J gene TRBJ2-1; tentative D call: TRBD1 (6 bases). Sequenced: peripheral blood. The CDR3 nucleotides read TGTGCCAGCAGGAAACAGGGCGTGGGTGAGCAGTTCTTC. Protein sequence: CASRKQGVGEQFF.